The 30 T cell receptor beta chains below come from one sample, sequenced in a study of blood T cell repertoires in COVID-19. Data came from immunoSEQ multiplex PCR; TCRdb stores just in-frame clones and leaves some out. Here the sample spans 150,000 to 200,000 clones, around 87% being singletons. The sample comprised PBMCs or T cells enriched from blood (not recorded which). These receptors were collected from a woman aged 40 to 50 in a cohort exposed to, infected with or recovered from COVID-19 (not recorded which).

The V call is TRBV28, the J call TRBJ2-1, with D possibly matching TRBD1 (6 bases). The CDR3 has 16 residues. The V end lost 5 bases, the J end lost 0 bases, and 14 bases lay between the germline ends. CDR1 and CDR2 from the germline V gene are MDHEN and SYDVKM. CDR3 residues: CASSHRRGHSYNEQFF. The DNA for the CDR3 is TGTGCCAGCAGTCATCGACGGGGACACTCCTACAATGAGCAGTTCTTC. Complete variable domain (other parts from reference TRBV28 and TRBJ2-1): DVKVTQSSRYLVKRTGEKVFLECVQDMDHENMFWYRQDPGLGLRLIYFSYDVKMKEKGDIPEGYSVSREKKERFSLILESASTNQTSMYLCASSHRRGHSYNEQFFGPGTRLTVL.

The chain has TRBV27 and TRBJ1-6, with 8 bases identical to TRBD1. The CDR3 has 14 residues. V gave up 6 bases and J gave up 9 bases; unmatched junction bases: 7. Per the germline V gene, CDR1 is MNHEY and CDR2 is SMNVEV (reference sequence). The CDR3: CASRATGVFSPLHF. Here the CDR3 DNA reads TGTGCCAGCAGAGCGACAGGGGTTTTTTCACCCCTCCACTTT.

The chain recombines TRBV19 with TRBJ2-7, with 7 bases identical to TRBD1. The CDR3 totals 11 residues. Germline V gene lookup returns CDR1 LNHDA and CDR2 SQIVND (reference sequence). The junction had 3 bases not matched to a gene; V was cut back by 10 bases and J by 3 bases. Written as DNA, the CDR3 is TGTGCCACCTGGGACAGCTACGAGCAGTACTTC. Its protein product is CATWDSYEQYF.

The V and J genes are TRBV28 and TRBJ2-5; D may be TRBD2 (7 bases). CDR3 size: 15 residues. Germline CDR1 reads MDHEN; CDR2 reads SYDVKM. V was pared by 2 bases and J by 5 bases, with 15 bases between. CDR3 nucleotide sequence: TGTGCCAGCAGTTTAGGAGGGGGGGCCACGGAGACCCAGTACTTC. Encoded protein: CASSLGGGATETQYF.

This clone appeared once. This chain joins TRBV28 and TRBJ2-1; TRBD2 aligns across 12 bases. The germline gives CDR1 MDHEN, CDR2 SYDVKM. The V segment lost 3 bases and the J segment 7 bases; nucleotides outside the gene matches: 7. The length of the CDR3 is 16 residues. The CDR3 protein is CASSFPLAGGRNEQFF. CDR3 bases: TGTGCCAGCAGTTTTCCTCTAGCGGGGGGGCGGAATGAGCAGTTCTTC.

The genes are TRBV25-1 and TRBJ2-7; 10 bases agree with TRBD2. The CDR3 is made up of 15 amino acids. CDR1 and CDR2 from the germline V gene are MGHDK and SYGVNS. Trimming at V came to 0 bases and at J to 6 bases, leaving 5 bases not matched to a gene. CDR3 sequence: CASSEYLAGEGEQYF. DNA of the CDR3: TGTGCCAGCAGTGAATATCTAGCGGGAGAAGGCGAGCAGTACTTC.

J is TRBJ2-5 and V is TRBV6-5; 14 nucleotides match TRBD2. The germline CDR1 and CDR2 sequences are MNHEY and SVGAGI. V dropped 2 bases and J dropped 2; count of bases not matched to a gene: 1. The CDR3 loop spans 16 amino acids. CDR3 in amino acids: CASSYRTSGGQETQYF. As DNA, the CDR3 is TGTGCCAGCAGTTACCGGACTAGCGGGGGGCAAGAGACCCAGTACTTC.

The rearrangement joins TRBV5-4 to TRBJ1-2; D might be TRBD1 (6 bases). The CDR3 is made up of 13 amino acids. The V gene lost 4 bases and the J gene lost 5 bases, with 12 bases spanning the gap. The V gene's germline CDR1 is SGHNT and CDR2 YYREEE (reference sequence). CDR3 loop: CASSVNRVYGYTF. Written as DNA, the CDR3 is TGTGCCAGCAGCGTAAACAGGGTTTATGGCTACACCTTC.

The rearrangement links TRBV29-1 to TRBJ2-3; D possibly corresponds to TRBD2 (6 bases). Trimming removed 5 bases from V and 2 bases from J, with 17 bases in between. Germline CDR1 is SQVTM and CDR2 is ANQGSEA. The CDR3 length is 15 residues. The CDR3 DNA reads TGCAGCGTTCCTGCGGGTAGCGGCATCACAGATACGCAGTATTTT. The encoded protein is CSVPAGSGITDTQYF.

The gene calls are TRBV28 and TRBJ1-6, with 10 positions matching TRBD1. The CDR3 has 16 amino acids. J lost 7 bases, V lost 3 bases, and 6 bases had no gene match. From germline, CDR1 is MDHEN and CDR2 SYDVKM. The CDR3 is CASSFGTGASNSPLHF. In DNA, the CDR3 is TGTGCCAGCAGTTTTGGGACAGGGGCCTCGAATTCACCCCTCCACTTT.

The chain is built from TRBV5-4 and TRBJ1-2; 7 nucleotides agree with TRBD1. The germline V gene has CDR1 SGHNT and CDR2 YYREEE (reference sequence). Losses at the gene ends were 3 bases for V and 4 bases for J; bases not matched to a gene: 6. CDR3 length: 14 residues. CDR3 sequence (DNA): TGTGCCAGCAGCTCAAGCGACAGGGCCTATGGCTACACCTTC. It translates to CASSSSDRAYGYTF.

The CDR3 reads CASSPQTGALNQPQHF. The CDR3 coding sequence is TGTGCCAGCAGCCCACAGACAGGGGCCCTCAATCAGCCCCAGCATTTT. The V gene is TRBV7-2, the J gene TRBJ1-5; TRBD1 agrees at 8 bases. The germline CDR1 and CDR2 sequences are SGHTA and FQGNSA. The CDR3 has 16 amino acids. Trimming took 5 bases from V and 3 from J; bases not matched to a gene: 9.

The chain carries TRBV11-2 and TRBJ1-1; D remains ambiguous. The germline V gene has CDR1 SGHAT and CDR2 FQNNGV. The CDR3 consists of 13 residues. V was pared by 3 bases and J by 5 bases, with 10 bases between. The CDR3 spells CASSFRGGTEAFF. CDR3 sequence (DNA): TGTGCCAGCAGCTTCCGCGGCGGGACTGAAGCTTTCTTT.

The gene calls are TRBV7-2 and TRBJ1-2, with a possible D match to TRBD1 (5 bases). V was clipped by 5 bases and J by 4 bases, with 14 bases between them. The V gene's germline CDR1 is SGHTA and CDR2 FQGNSA. The CDR3 loop spans 14 amino acids. Written as DNA, the CDR3 is TGTGCCAGCAGCGTTATTGGGGCGCCCTATGGCTACACCTTC. The encoded protein is CASSVIGAPYGYTF.

The sample holds one count of this clone. The rearrangement uses TRBV28 and TRBJ2-2; 10 nucleotides align to TRBD1. This CDR3 comprises 17 residues. J lost 1 base, V lost 3 bases, and 5 bases had no gene match. Germline-derived CDR1 and CDR2 are MDHEN and SYDVKM. The CDR3 nucleotides are TGTGCCAGCAGTTTTGTGCGGACAGGGGGGAACACCGGGGAGCTGTTTTTT. It encodes CASSFVRTGGNTGELFF.

There are a few counts of this clone. The V call is TRBV24-1, the J call TRBJ2-5; tentative D call: TRBD2 (6 bases). The V gene's germline CDR1 is KGHDR and CDR2 SFDVKD. Deletions cut 3 bases from V and 5 bases from J, with 12 bases between. The CDR3 length is 14 residues. Here the CDR3 DNA reads TGTGCCACCAGTGATAGGCTAGCGTTGGAGACCCAGTACTTC. Protein product: CATSDRLALETQYF.

The chain recombines TRBV2 with TRBJ1-6, with 7 bases that match TRBD1. V lost 2 bases and J lost 7; bases outside the gene matches: 17. The CDR3 is 19 amino acids. The germline V gene encodes CDR1 SNHLY and CDR2 FYNNEI. In nucleotides, the CDR3 is TGTGCCAGCAGTGAAATTCCGATCGCAGGGGGAGTGGGCAATTCACCCCTCCACTTT. Amino acids: CASSEIPIAGGVGNSPLHF.

In DNA, the CDR3 is TGTGCCAGCAGCACCCGGGAGCAAGATACGCAGTATTTT. This sequence encodes CASSTREQDTQYF. V usage is TRBV21-1 and J usage is TRBJ2-3; the table's D gene call, TRBD2, was not cross checked with the DNA. TRBV21-1 is reported as a pseudogene. The CDR3 has 13 residues.

The rearrangement links TRBV10-2 to TRBJ2-2, with TRBD1 as a possible D gene (5 bases). CDR1 is WSHSY, CDR2 SAAADI, per germline. Trimming removed 9 bases from V and 0 bases from J, with 11 bases in between. The CDR3 covers 14 residues. The CDR3 DNA sequence: TGCGCCAGTAAAGACAGTGCGAACACCGGGGAGCTGTTTTTT. Translating gives CASKDSANTGELFF.

The chain recombines TRBV13 with TRBJ1-2; D gene uncertain. Trimming shortened V by 8 bases and J by 4 bases, and 14 bases separated the two germline ends. The CDR3 consists of 13 residues. Germline V gene sequence: CDR1 PRHDT, CDR2 FYEKMQ (reference sequence). DNA of the CDR3: TGTGCCAGCGCACTGGCGGGTTTCTATGGCTACACCTTC. Translating it yields CASALAGFYGYTF. The whole variable domain, remainder taken from reference TRBV13 and TRBJ1-2, is AAGVIQSPRHLIKEKRETATLKCYPIPRHDTVYWYQQGPGQDPQFLISFYEKMQSDKGSIPDRFSAQQFSDYHSELNMSSLELGDSALYFCASALAGFYGYTFGSGTRLTVV.

This chain uses TRBV3-1 (or the pseudogene TRBV3-2) with TRBJ2-7, with TRBD2 identical over 13 bases. The CDR3 covers 17 residues. The ends lost 0 bases at V and 4 bases at J; junction bases unmatched: 6. CDR1 LGHDT and CDR2 YNNKEL come from the germline V gene (reference sequence). CDR3 protein: CASSQDQPGLAGYEQYF. DNA of the CDR3: TGTGCCAGCAGCCAAGATCAACCGGGACTAGCGGGATACGAGCAGTACTTC.

The chain joins TRBV19 to TRBJ2-3; 10 bases are shared with TRBD2. The CDR3 loop spans 13 amino acids. Germline V gene lookup returns CDR1 LNHDA and CDR2 SQIVND (reference sequence). The DNA for the CDR3 is TGTGCGACGCGAGCGGGAGGGTCTGATACGCAGTATTTT. Protein: CATRAGGSDTQYF.

This chain links TRBV27 with TRBJ1-5, with 9 bases fitting TRBD1. The CDR3 has 13 amino acids. The J segment lost 13 bases and the V segment lost 2 bases, leaving 6 bases of the junction unmatched. From germline, CDR1 is MNHEY and CDR2 SMNVEV (reference sequence). CDR3 coding DNA: TGTGCCAGCAGTTTAAGGATACAGGGGGCTCAGCATTTT. Translation: CASSLRIQGAQHF.

The chain carries TRBV19 and TRBJ1-1, with 12 bases that match TRBD1. V dropped 5 bases and J dropped 6; count of bases not matched to a gene: 7. The germline CDR1 and CDR2 sequences are LNHDA and SQIVND (reference sequence). The CDR3 runs to 15 residues. CDR3 DNA sequence: TGTGCCAGTAGTGCAGGGACAGGGGGCATCTCTGAAGCTTTCTTT. This encodes CASSAGTGGISEAFF.

The rearrangement joins TRBV7-9 to TRBJ1-6; 7 nucleotides match TRBD1. The CDR3 is made up of 14 amino acids. J lost 6 bases, V lost 10 bases, and 9 bases had no gene match. CDR1 is SEHNR and CDR2 is FQNEAQ in the germline V gene (reference sequence). As DNA, the CDR3 is TGTGCCACCATGAACGGGGACAGTAATTCACCCCTCCACTTT. It translates to CATMNGDSNSPLHF.

Here the CDR3 DNA reads TGTGCCAGCAGTTTCGAACGGACAGGAGAGGGAGGTAATCAGCCCCAGCATTTT. Translated, it gives CASSFERTGEGGNQPQHF. The chain couples TRBV6-2 or TRBV6-3 to TRBJ1-5, with 7 bases fitting TRBD1. This CDR3 has 18 amino acids. Germline trimming cut 4 bases from V and 4 bases from J; bases unmatched to any gene: 16. Germline-derived CDR1 and CDR2 are MNHEY and SVGEGT.

The chain is built from TRBV7-9 and TRBJ1-2; TRBD1 aligns across 7 bases. The CDR3 covers 15 residues. The V gene's germline CDR1 is SEHNR and CDR2 FQNEAQ (reference sequence). Unmatched junction bases numbered 8, after V lost 4 bases and J lost 3 bases. The CDR3 protein is CASSSIPGTDYGYTF. In DNA, the CDR3 is TGTGCCAGCAGCTCCATCCCAGGGACAGACTATGGCTACACCTTC.

The chain recombines TRBV9 with TRBJ1-1; no clear D gene. The germline gives CDR1 SGDLS, CDR2 YYNGEE. Trimming took off 2 bases at V and 1 base at J, with 12 bases between the two ends. The CDR3 spans 15 residues. DNA for the CDR3: TGTGCCAGCAGCGTTGGATCAGGAGGGAACACTGAAGCTTTCTTT. It specifies CASSVGSGGNTEAFF.

The chain joins TRBV19 to TRBJ2-7, with 7 bases lining up with TRBD2. Germline V CDR1 and CDR2: LNHDA, SQIVND (reference sequence). The J segment lost 3 bases and the V segment lost 4 bases, leaving 3 bases of the junction unmatched. The CDR3 is 13 residues long. The CDR3 spells CASSTGLYYEQYF. As DNA, the CDR3 is TGTGCCAGTAGTACGGGACTATACTACGAGCAGTACTTC.

This clone was seen a few times. The rearrangement links TRBV7-2 to TRBJ2-7; TRBD1 is a possible D gene (5 bases). CDR3 length equals 13 residues. Per germline, CDR1 SGHTA and CDR2 FQGNSA. The V end was cut by 3 bases, the J end by 7 bases, with 13 bases between. In nucleotides, the CDR3 is TGTGCCAGCAGCTTTTCCAGGGTGTGGGAGCAGTACTTC. This translates into CASSFSRVWEQYF.